A selection of T cell receptor beta chains follows, all from one sample in a study of blood T cells in healthy people across ages. TCRdb fed the 5' RACE reads into MiXCR, producing one record per CDR3 protein. The table has 450,000 to 700,000 distinct CDR3 sequences, roughly a quarter seen once. The sequencing input was blood. These receptors all stem from a woman between 65 and 79 years old in good health. The CDR3 runs from the conserved cysteine through the conserved F or W. Each record gives: clone size, J gene, D gene, V gene, CDR3 protein, CDR3 DNA. A D gene is named only where the DNA matches it firmly. Clone size is shown for a subset of rows, as once, few, many or a class of expanded clone.

clone size: .; J gene: TRBJ1-4; D gene: .; V gene: TRBV6-5; CDR3 protein: CASSYSYGGLNEKLFF; CDR3 DNA: TGTGCCAGCAGTTACTCGTATGGGGGGCTAAACGAAAAACTGTTTTTT
clone size: .; J gene: TRBJ1-1; D gene: .; V gene: TRBV29-1; CDR3 protein: CSVSKEDTEAFF; CDR3 DNA: TGCAGCGTTTCTAAAGAGGATACTGAAGCTTTCTTT
clone size: .; J gene: TRBJ2-3; D gene: .; V gene: TRBV29-1; CDR3 protein: CSVEGPGGTDTQYF; CDR3 DNA: TGCAGCGTTGAAGGCCCTGGAGGCACAGATACGCAGTATTTT
clone size: .; J gene: TRBJ2-3; D gene: .; V gene: TRBV2; CDR3 protein: CASIGGNTDTQYF; CDR3 DNA: TGTGCCAGCATAGGGGGGAACACAGATACGCAGTATTTT
clone size: .; J gene: TRBJ2-7; D gene: .; V gene: TRBV7-7; CDR3 protein: CASSAHVGGGQYF; CDR3 DNA: TGTGCTAGCAGCGCCCACGTGGGGGGCGGGCAGTACTTC
clone size: .; J gene: TRBJ2-7; D gene: TRBD1; V gene: TRBV29-1; CDR3 protein: CSVAGQGYHEQYF; CDR3 DNA: TGCAGCGTTGCGGGACAGGGTTACCACGAGCAGTACTTC
clone size: .; J gene: TRBJ2-3; D gene: .; V gene: TRBV29-1; CDR3 protein: CSVEADTQYF; CDR3 DNA: TGCAGCGTTGAAGCAGATACGCAGTATTTT
clone size: .; J gene: TRBJ2-4; D gene: .; V gene: TRBV29-1; CDR3 protein: CSAAESKNIQYF; CDR3 DNA: TGCAGCGCAGCTGAGAGCAAAAACATTCAGTACTTC
clone size: few; J gene: TRBJ1-1; D gene: .; V gene: TRBV20-1; CDR3 protein: CSAGGLSGTEAFF; CDR3 DNA: TGCAGTGCTGGCGGTCTAAGCGGCACTGAAGCTTTCTTT
clone size: .; J gene: TRBJ1-2; D gene: .; V gene: TRBV20-1; CDR3 protein: CSAVDGNYGYTF; CDR3 DNA: TGCAGTGCTGTGGACGGAAACTATGGCTACACCTTC
clone size: many; J gene: TRBJ2-7; D gene: TRBD1; V gene: TRBV7-9; CDR3 protein: CASTLGQGFYEQYF; CDR3 DNA: TGTGCCAGCACCCTGGGACAGGGATTCTACGAGCAGTACTTC
clone size: few; J gene: TRBJ2-3; D gene: TRBD2; V gene: TRBV18; CDR3 protein: CASSMTSGGAYTQYF; CDR3 DNA: TGTGCCAGCTCAATGACTAGCGGGGGGGCCTATACGCAGTATTTT
clone size: few; J gene: TRBJ2-5; D gene: TRBD2; V gene: TRBV7-2; CDR3 protein: CASSSRGRGGSKETQYF; CDR3 DNA: TGTGCCAGCAGCTCCCGAGGACGCGGGGGATCGAAAGAGACCCAGTACTTC
clone size: few; J gene: TRBJ2-5; D gene: .; V gene: TRBV7-9; CDR3 protein: CASSQLEDVETQYF; CDR3 DNA: TGTGCCAGCAGCCAACTTGAGGATGTAGAGACCCAGTACTTC
clone size: .; J gene: TRBJ2-1; D gene: TRBD2; V gene: TRBV20-1; CDR3 protein: CSARVPSGGPYNEQFF; CDR3 DNA: TGCAGTGCCAGGGTCCCTAGCGGGGGGCCGTACAATGAGCAGTTCTTC
clone size: many; J gene: TRBJ2-5; D gene: TRBD2; V gene: TRBV7-2; CDR3 protein: CASSSQRGEETQYF; CDR3 DNA: TGTGCCAGCAGCTCCCAGCGGGGGGAAGAGACCCAGTACTTC
clone size: few; J gene: TRBJ2-7; D gene: TRBD2; V gene: TRBV5-1; CDR3 protein: CASSLKGLAGTYEQYF; CDR3 DNA: TGCGCCAGCAGCTTGAAAGGACTAGCGGGGACCTACGAGCAGTACTTC
clone size: .; J gene: TRBJ1-1; D gene: .; V gene: TRBV30; CDR3 protein: CAWRFNGDTYF; CDR3 DNA: TGTGCCTGGAGGTTCAACGGGGACACCTACTTT
clone size: .; J gene: TRBJ1-2; D gene: .; V gene: TRBV5-1; CDR3 protein: CASSLAAGRVPQHF; CDR3 DNA: TGCGCCAGCAGCTTGGCCGCAGGGCGGGTCCCACAGCACTTC
clone size: few; J gene: TRBJ2-3; D gene: TRBD2; V gene: TRBV6-5; CDR3 protein: CASSYTTSGGLTDTQYF; CDR3 DNA: TGTGCCAGCAGTTACACAACTAGCGGGGGGTTGACAGATACGCAGTATTTT
clone size: .; J gene: TRBJ1-5; D gene: .; V gene: TRBV7-3; CDR3 protein: CASSPTHNQPQHF; CDR3 DNA: TGTGCCAGCAGCCCAACTCACAATCAGCCCCAGCATTTT
clone size: .; J gene: TRBJ1-1; D gene: .; V gene: TRBV4-3; CDR3 protein: CASSQGMPGAGNTEAFF; CDR3 DNA: TGCGCCAGCAGCCAAGGTATGCCAGGGGCGGGCAACACTGAAGCTTTCTTT
clone size: .; J gene: TRBJ2-3; D gene: TRBD2; V gene: TRBV20-1; CDR3 protein: CSGRGFDTQYF; CDR3 DNA: TGCAGTGGGCGGGGGTTCGATACGCAGTATTTT
clone size: .; J gene: TRBJ2-3; D gene: .; V gene: TRBV11-3; CDR3 protein: CASSWGRGDTQYF; CDR3 DNA: TGTGCCAGCAGCTGGGGTAGGGGAGATACGCAGTATTTT
clone size: few; J gene: TRBJ1-1; D gene: .; V gene: TRBV20-1; CDR3 protein: CSGEGLLTEAFF; CDR3 DNA: TGCAGTGGAGAGGGCTTGCTCACTGAAGCTTTCTTT
clone size: few; J gene: TRBJ2-7; D gene: TRBD1; V gene: TRBV6-1; CDR3 protein: CTSRGTEPNEQYF; CDR3 DNA: TGTACCAGCAGGGGGACGGAGCCCAACGAGCAGTACTTC
clone size: .; J gene: TRBJ2-5; D gene: TRBD2; V gene: TRBV20-1; CDR3 protein: CSGRGAQETQYF; CDR3 DNA: TGCAGTGGGCGGGGGGCCCAAGAGACCCAGTACTTC